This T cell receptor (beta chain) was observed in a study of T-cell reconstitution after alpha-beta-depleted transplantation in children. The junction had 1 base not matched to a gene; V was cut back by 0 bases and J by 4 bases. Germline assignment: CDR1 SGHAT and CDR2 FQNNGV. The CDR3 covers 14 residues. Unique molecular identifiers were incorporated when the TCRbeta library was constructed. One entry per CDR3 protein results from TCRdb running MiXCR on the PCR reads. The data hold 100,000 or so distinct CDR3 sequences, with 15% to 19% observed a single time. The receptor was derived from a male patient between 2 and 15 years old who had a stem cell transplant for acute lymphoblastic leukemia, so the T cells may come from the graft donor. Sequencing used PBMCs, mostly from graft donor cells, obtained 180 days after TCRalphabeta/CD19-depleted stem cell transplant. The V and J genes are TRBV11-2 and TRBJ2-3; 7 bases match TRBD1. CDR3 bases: TGTGCCAGCAGCTTAGATAGGGGGCCAGATACGCAGTATTTT. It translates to CASSLDRGPDTQYF.